A selection of T cell receptor beta chains follows, all from one sample in a study of cytomegalovirus exposure and HLA in healthy donors. Produced via immunoSEQ multiplex PCR; TCRdb's table is partial and in-frame only. The profile shows under 150,000 clones, around three quarters of them singletons. Sequenced material: PBMCs. These receptors all come from a man in his forties in good health and CMV-seropositive. Each CDR3 is given with its conserved first and last residue. The D gene is left open where the match is weak. Clone size, where shown, is once, few, many, or a class for clones that have expanded.

>12|TRBJ1-2|.|TRBV30|TRBD1
CAWEKGAGGYTF
TGTGCCTGGGAAAAGGGGGCGGGGGGCTACACCTTC
>15|TRBJ2-7|.|TRBV27|TRBD2
CASSLLAGPIYEQYF
TGTGCCAGCAGTCTACTAGCGGGACCGATCTACGAGCAGTACTTC
>14|TRBJ1-2|few|TRBV6-5|.
CASSRGHVSYGYTF
TGTGCCAGCAGTAGGGGCCACGTTAGCTATGGCTACACCTTC
>17|TRBJ1-4|many|TRBV19|.
CAIPDTPPRWVNEKLFF
TGTGCCATCCCCGACACTCCCCCTCGGTGGGTTAATGAAAAACTGTTTTTT
>11|TRBJ2-7|.|TRBV28|.
CAAREAYEQYF
TGTGCCGCCAGGGAGGCCTACGAGCAGTACTTC
>12|TRBJ1-2|few|TRBV7-2|.
CASSPGQYGYTF
TGTGCCAGCAGCCCAGGACAGTATGGCTACACCTTC
>13|TRBJ2-5|few|TRBV6-6|.
CASSYAGEETQYF
TGTGCCAGCAGTTACGCAGGGGAAGAGACCCAGTACTTC
>11|TRBJ2-5|.|TRBV30|.
CAWTRSETQYF
TGTGCCTGGACTAGAAGTGAGACCCAGTACTTC
>18|TRBJ2-3|.|TRBV9|TRBD2
CASTPLLNSGRGTDTQYF
TGTGCCAGCACCCCCCTCCTTAATAGCGGGAGGGGCACAGATACGCAGTATTTT
>14|TRBJ2-7|.|TRBV11-3|TRBD2
CASSYGGSFYEQYF
TGTGCCAGCAGCTACGGGGGGTCTTTCTACGAGCAGTACTTC
>14|TRBJ1-5|.|TRBV10-3|.
CAISDGSNNQPQHF
TGTGCCATCAGTGATGGCAGTAACAATCAACCCCAGCATTTT
>16|TRBJ2-5|.|TRBV28|TRBD1
CASSSSSTGDQETQYF
TGTGCCAGCAGCTCTTCTTCGACAGGGGACCAGGAGACCCAGTACTTC
>14|TRBJ1-5|.|TRBV19|TRBD1
CASSLDRGLQPQHF
TGTGCCAGTAGTCTTGACAGGGGACTTCAGCCCCAGCATTTT
>16|TRBJ2-1|few|TRBV19|.
CASSIDRSGTYNEQFF
TGTGCCAGTAGTATAGATCGGAGCGGAACCTACAATGAGCAGTTCTTC
>13|TRBJ1-1|once|TRBV30|.
CAWSEDWGRKAFF
TGTGCCTGGAGTGAGGATTGGGGGCGGAAAGCTTTCTTT
>16|TRBJ1-1|.|TRBV19|.
CASLRPDRNRVSEAFF
TGTGCCAGTTTGAGGCCCGATAGAAACAGGGTCTCAGAAGCTTTCTTT
>14|TRBJ1-1|.|TRBV6-6|TRBD1
CASSWGQLGTEAFF
TGTGCCAGCAGCTGGGGACAGCTGGGGACTGAAGCTTTCTTT
>17|TRBJ2-3|.|TRBV4-1|TRBD2
CASSQDRASGKSDTQYF
TGCGCCAGCAGCCAAGATAGGGCTAGCGGGAAGTCGGATACGCAGTATTTT
>16|TRBJ2-1|.|TRBV9|.
CASSVDLGGAYNEQFF
TGTGCCAGCAGCGTCGACCTAGGGGGAGCCTACAATGAGCAGTTCTTC
>13|TRBJ1-2|once|TRBV7-9|.
CASSLGGYYGYTF
TGTGCCAGCAGCTTAGGGGGCTACTATGGCTACACCTTC
>14|TRBJ1-5|few|TRBV7-8|TRBD1
CASSLTGVNQPQHF
TGTGCCAGCAGCTTGACAGGGGTCAATCAGCCCCAGCATTTT
>18|TRBJ2-3|.|TRBV4-1|.
CASSQDRGGAVSTDTQYF
TGCGCCAGCAGCCAAGATCGAGGAGGGGCGGTTAGCACAGATACGCAGTATTTT
>15|TRBJ1-1|.|TRBV7-9|.
CASSRVGGGRTEAFF
TGTGCCAGCAGCCGCGTCGGGGGAGGGCGCACTGAAGCTTTCTTT
>15|TRBJ2-3|.|TRBV14|TRBD2
CASSQLAASTDTQYF
TGTGCCAGCAGCCAACTAGCGGCTAGCACAGATACGCAGTATTTT
>15|TRBJ2-5|once|TRBV5-1|TRBD1
CASSPPDRVGETQYF
TGCGCCAGCAGCCCGCCGGACAGGGTTGGAGAGACCCAGTACTTC
>16|TRBJ2-7|.|TRBV13|TRBD1
CASTETGTGRSYEQYF
TGTGCCAGCACGGAGACCGGGACAGGGAGGTCCTACGAGCAGTACTTC
>16|TRBJ2-5|.|TRBV10-3|TRBD2
CAIRKGSSGSDETQYF
TGTGCCATCAGGAAGGGGTCTAGCGGGAGCGACGAGACCCAGTACTTC
>17|TRBJ2-2|.|TRBV5-1|.
CASSGGQRGTNTGELFF
TGCGCCAGCAGCGGGGGGCAGCGGGGTACGAACACCGGGGAGCTGTTTTTT
>14|TRBJ1-1|.|TRBV5-1|.
CASSFVQGNTEAFF
TGCGCCAGCAGCTTCGTACAGGGTAACACTGAAGCTTTCTTT
>18|TRBJ2-7|.|TRBV15|TRBD2
CATSRAGTSGRISYEQYF
TGTGCCACCAGCAGGGCCGGGACTAGCGGGAGGATCTCCTACGAGCAGTACTTC
>14|TRBJ1-1|.|TRBV5-1|.
CASSLSRVNTEAFF
TGCGCCAGCAGCTTGAGCAGGGTGAACACTGAAGCTTTCTTT
>16|TRBJ1-1|.|TRBV7-9|.
CASSPRSLDINTEAFF
TGTGCCAGCAGCCCCAGGTCCTTGGACATTAACACTGAAGCTTTCTTT
>15|TRBJ1-3|.|TRBV4-2|.
CASSQDWHSGNTIYF
TGTGCCAGCAGCCAAGATTGGCACTCTGGAAACACCATATATTTT
>12|TRBJ2-1|.|TRBV4-1|TRBD2
CASSPIAGRKFF
TGCGCCAGCAGCCCGATAGCGGGGCGGAAATTCTTC
>17|TRBJ2-1|.|TRBV11-2|.
CASSLGGPTGGSDEQFF
TGTGCCAGCAGCTTAGGTGGACCAACGGGGGGCTCGGACGAGCAGTTCTTC
>14|TRBJ1-6|.|TRBV6-5|.
CASSYGREGSPLHF
TGTGCCAGCAGTTACGGCAGGGAAGGCTCACCCCTCCACTTT
>12|TRBJ1-4|few|TRBV6-5|.
CASSATSEKLFF
TGTGCCAGCAGTGCTACCTCGGAAAAACTGTTTTTT
>15|TRBJ2-3|once|TRBV2|TRBD1
CASSVEGGTTDTQYF
TGTGCCAGCAGTGTTGAAGGGGGCACCACAGATACGCAGTATTTT
>14|TRBJ1-2|.|TRBV5-1|.
CASSLGVTTYGYTF
TGCGCCAGCAGCTTGGGGGTGACTACCTATGGCTACACCTTC
>14|TRBJ1-2|medium-sized|TRBV5-1|.
CASSPGTNPYGYTF
TGCGCCAGCAGCCCGGGGACTAACCCCTATGGCTACACCTTC
>14|TRBJ2-1|.|TRBV6-1|TRBD1
CASSEGTGGYEQFF
TGTGCCAGCAGTGAAGGGACAGGGGGCTATGAGCAGTTCTTC
>13|TRBJ1-1|.|TRBV6-5|.
CASRFRVDTEAFF
TGTGCCAGCAGGTTTCGGGTTGACACTGAAGCTTTCTTT
>14|TRBJ2-4|.|TRBV2|.
CASSPTSSKNIQYF
TGTGCCAGCAGTCCGACTAGTTCCAAAAACATTCAGTACTTC
>16|TRBJ2-7|few|TRBV7-9|.
CASSHPNSYLSYEQYF
TGTGCCAGCAGCCATCCCAACAGTTATCTCTCCTACGAGCAGTACTTC
>15|TRBJ2-7|once|TRBV10-1|TRBD2
CASSESSGGDYEQYF
TGCGCCAGCAGTGAGTCCAGCGGGGGGGACTACGAGCAGTACTTC
>14|TRBJ1-2|few|TRBV7-9|.
CASSYGQSPNGYTF
TGTGCCAGCAGCTACGGACAGTCTCCAAACGGCTACACCTTC
>14|TRBJ1-1|once|TRBV7-2|.
CASIVPGVRTEAFF
TGTGCCAGCATCGTACCAGGGGTGAGGACTGAAGCTTTCTTT
>15|TRBJ1-1|few|TRBV18|.
CASSPKGTRNTEAFF
TGTGCCAGCTCACCAAAGGGGACAAGGAACACTGAAGCTTTCTTT
>16|TRBJ2-4|.|TRBV11-3|TRBD1
CASSLRQGKDKNIQYF
TGTGCCAGCAGCCTCCGACAGGGGAAAGACAAAAACATTCAGTACTTC